This TCR beta chain comes out of a study of T-cell reconstitution after alpha-beta-depleted transplantation in children. Researchers prepared the TCRbeta library using unique molecular identifiers, the study reports. TCRdb re-called the PCR reads with MiXCR, one entry per CDR3 protein. This repertoire shows approximately 290,000 distinct CDR3 sequences, roughly 10% found once; its top ten account for 20% to 25%. From germline, CDR1 is MNHNS and CDR2 SASEGT. V trimming: 6 bases; J trimming: 3 bases; junction bases outside the gene matches: 7. The CDR3 has 16 residues. There are many counts of this clonotype.

The genes are TRBV6-1 and TRBJ2-1; 11 bases fit TRBD2. The sequences come from peripheral blood, collected 180 days after TCRalphabeta/CD19-depleted stem cell transplant. The receptor was derived from a male patient aged 2 to 9 who had a stem cell transplant for chronic granulomatous disease, so the T cells may come from the graft donor. CDR3 nucleotides: TGTGCCAGCAGCCGTTCTAGCGGGAGGCTCTACAATGAGCAGTTCTTC. Its translation is CASSRSSGRLYNEQFF.